This T cell receptor beta chain stems from a study of blood T cell repertoires in COVID-19. Whole-study context: COVID-19 samples collected from the United States, Italy and Spain covered acute and convalescent phases.

In the original analysis: Scientists estimated how many nucleated cells there were by amplifying reference gene primers. Assay used: immunoSEQ multiplex PCR; TCRdb lists only in-frame clones, some missing. V, J and clone size are those of that table, while D and trimming were read from the DNA. This sample carries 70,000 to 90,000 clones, less than 90% of them seen once, and the ten largest clones take 18%. The sample holds one count of this clone. The CDR3 contains 14 residues. Trimming took 4 bases from V and 2 from J; bases not matched to a gene: 5. CDR1 is SGHKS, CDR2 YYEKEE, per germline (reference sequence).

What was sequenced was peripheral blood. This chain connects TRBV5-5 to TRBJ2-7, with TRBD1 matching 8 bases. The receptor was isolated from a woman aged 80 or over with acute or convalescent COVID-19. The CDR3 here is CASSPQGAAYEQYF. The CDR3 coding sequence is TGTGCCAGCAGCCCCCAGGGGGCGGCCTACGAGCAGTACTTC.